This paragraph reports one T cell receptor beta chain. The data belong to a study of HIV-infected patients and healthy controls. Germline loops: CDR1 LNHNV, CDR2 YYDKDF (reference sequence). With V trimmed by 7 bases and J by 1 base, 5 bases remained unmatched. This CDR3 is built from 14 residues. TCRdb passed the 5' RACE reads through MiXCR, listing each CDR3 protein once. The sample yields fewer than 20,000 distinct CDR3 sequences, roughly 20% seen once. The chain is built from TRBV15 and TRBJ2-7; TRBD1 aligns across 9 bases. This clonotype originated in a human donor in good health. Material for sequencing was CD8+ T cells from blood. DNA for the CDR3: TGTGCCACCAACCAGGACAGGGGATCCTACGAGCAGTACTTC. It codes for CATNQDRGSYEQYF.